This TCR beta chain was found in a study of blood T cell repertoires in COVID-19. Study at large: Acute-phase and convalescent COVID-19 samples originated in the United States, Italy and Spain. Sample material is recorded as cDNA or gDNA derived from T cells, B-cell-depleted T cells, or PBMCs.

Germline V CDR1 and CDR2: LNHDA, SQIVND (reference sequence). V was cut by 3 bases and J by 4 bases, with 12 bases left in between. This CDR3 spans 15 amino acids. Per the original data handling: Quantification of nucleated cells was approximated via reference gene primer amplification. Sequencing used immunoSEQ multiplex PCR; TCRdb keeps in-frame clones, though not all of them. D and trimming come from the DNA, and the V and J calls and clone size come from that table. This table has some 340,000 clones, approximately 82% appearing once. This receptor was obtained from a man aged 30 to 39 with active or convalescent COVID-19. Sequencing input: peripheral blood. The gene calls are TRBV19 and TRBJ1-4; the D is unclear. The CDR3 here is CASSIVGRNNEKLFF. The CDR3 DNA sequence: TGTGCCAGTAGTATCGTTGGCAGGAATAATGAAAAACTGTTTTTT.